Presented here are 25 T cell receptor beta chains from one specimen sequenced in a study of blood T cells in healthy people across ages. Then a second PCR, running roughly 6 to 11 cycles, was carried out with a sample-barcoded 5' primer and a J-beta primer mix. TCRdb recomputed calls from the 5' RACE reads with MiXCR, one row per CDR3 protein. The table records some 1.4 million distinct CDR3 sequences, 42% of them present only once. The specimen was blood. The receptors originated from a woman aged 18-29 years in good health.

The rearrangement links TRBV28 to TRBJ2-5; possibly TRBD2 for D (5 bases). V was shortened by 10 bases and J by 5 bases, with 17 bases between the two germline ends. CDR1 is MDHEN, CDR2 SYDVKM, per germline. The CDR3 has 13 amino acids. The DNA for the CDR3 is TGTGCCACCCTTTTACGGGGTAGGGAGACCCAGTACTTC. Encoded protein: CATLLRGRETQYF. Supplemented by reference TRBV28 and TRBJ2-5, the full variable domain reads DVKVTQSSRYLVKRTGEKVFLECVQDMDHENMFWYRQDPGLGLRLIYFSYDVKMKEKGDIPEGYSVSREKKERFSLILESASTNQTSMYLCATLLRGRETQYFGPGTRLLVL.

The chain links TRBV21-1 to TRBJ1-6; TRBD1 was called by the table and not checked on the DNA. TRBV21-1 is tagged as a pseudogene. The CDR3 consists of 15 residues. CDR3 protein: CASSQRGGIDSPLHF. Here the CDR3 DNA reads TGTGCCAGCAGTCAAAGGGGGGGGATCGATTCACCCCTCCACTTT.

J is TRBJ2-1 and V is TRBV10-3, with 8 bases identical to TRBD2. Germline V gene data show CDR1 as ENHRY and CDR2 as SYGVKD. V lost 10 bases and J lost 13; bases outside the gene matches: 12. This CDR3 is 12 amino acids long. The CDR3 DNA sequence: TGTGCCACGACGGGGGGGGAAGAAACCCAGTTCTTC. This encodes CATTGGEETQFF.

CDR3 amino acids: CASRSLNTEAFF. The CDR3 nucleotides read TGTGCCAGCAGGTCCCTAAACACTGAAGCTTTCTTT. The chain employs TRBV12-3 or TRBV12-4 and TRBJ1-1; unclear D gene. V was cut by 6 bases and J by 2 bases, with 7 bases left in between. The CDR3 is 12 amino acids.

This clonotype was detected a few times. The V and J genes are TRBV6-5 and TRBJ2-5; D may be TRBD1 or TRBD2 (5 bases each). CDR3 length: 16 residues. Trimming removed 5 bases from V and 11 bases from J, with 27 bases in between. Germline CDR1 reads MNHEY; CDR2 reads SVGAGI. CDR3 DNA: TGTGCCAGCAGTCCTCCGCTAGGGGACCGAAACAATGAGCAGTACTTC. Protein sequence: CASSPPLGDRNNEQYF.

The chain has TRBV2 and TRBJ2-7, with 9 bases lining up with TRBD1. The V and J ends lost 8 bases and 5 bases, in that order; junction bases with no gene match: 4. Germline V lookup: CDR1 SNHLY, CDR2 FYNNEI. This CDR3 is built from 12 residues. The CDR3 nucleotides read TGTGCCAGCGTCAGACAGGGGGACGAGCAGTACTTC. This codes for CASVRQGDEQYF.

V gene TRBV3-1 combines with J gene TRBJ2-1; tentatively, D is TRBD1 or TRBD2 (5 bases each). CDR1 and CDR2 (germline): LGHDT, YNNKEL (reference sequence). Trimming cost V 3 bases and J 6 bases, with 12 bases left between them. This CDR3 region has 14 residues. The chain's CDR3 is CASSQHGTGNEQFF. The DNA of the CDR3 is TGTGCCAGCAGCCAGCACGGGACGGGCAATGAGCAGTTCTTC.

The V call is TRBV6-1, the J call TRBJ1-1; 11 nucleotides match TRBD1. V shed 10 bases, J shed 4 bases, and the junction held 5 bases outside the gene matches. Per germline, CDR1 MNHNS and CDR2 SASEGT. The CDR3 spans 13 residues. CDR3 region: CATIGQGATEAFF. The CDR3 bases are TGTGCCACCATCGGACAGGGGGCCACTGAAGCTTTCTTT.

The chain links TRBV4-1 to TRBJ2-1; D not resolved. Germline V gene data show CDR1 as MGHRA and CDR2 as YSYEKL. This CDR3 contains 13 residues. V was clipped by 1 base and J by 7 bases, with 8 bases between them. The CDR3 spells CASSQGRMNEQFF. The CDR3 DNA sequence: TGCGCCAGCAGCCAAGGAAGGATGAATGAGCAGTTCTTC.

The chain has TRBV5-1 and TRBJ2-7, with 15 bases fitting TRBD2. Germline CDR1 reads SGHRS; CDR2 reads YFSETQ. With V trimmed by 5 bases and J by 0 bases, 9 bases remained unmatched. The CDR3 is 18 residues long. CDR3 residues: CASREGLAGGPGSYEQYF. The CDR3, as DNA: TGCGCCAGCAGGGAAGGACTAGCGGGAGGGCCTGGCTCCTACGAGCAGTACTTC.

In regard to this clonotype: A read error may account for a junction end that differs from germline. This rearrangement joins TRBV4-1 to TRBJ2-1, with 8 nucleotides matching TRBD2. This CDR3 has 16 residues. Germline values: CDR1 MGHRA, CDR2 YSYEKL. The CDR3 DNA sequence: TGCGCCAGCAGCCAAGATATCGGGGGGGCCTACAATGAGCGGTTCTTC. This codes for CASSQDIGGAYNERFF.

This chain links TRBV27 with TRBJ2-7; possible D gene TRBD1, 6 bases. V lost 3 bases to trimming and J lost 6 bases, with 9 bases between them. Germline CDR1 MNHEY, CDR2 SMNVEV (reference sequence). The CDR3 spans 12 residues. CDR3 nucleotide sequence: TGTGCCAGCAGTTTCTCAGGGGCCGAGCAGTACTTC. Protein sequence: CASSFSGAEQYF.

Comments on this clonotype: A junction end diverges from the germline sequence, so it may reflect a read error. The V call is TRBV6-6, the J call TRBJ1-2, with D perhaps matching TRBD1 (6 bases). There are 13 residues in the CDR3. CDR1 is MNHNY and CDR2 is SVGAGI in the germline V gene (reference sequence). CDR3 amino acids: CASGYREFYGYTF. The CDR3 nucleotides are TGTGCCAGCGGTTACAGGGAATTCTATGGCTACACCTTT.

This rearrangement joins TRBV14 to TRBJ2-3; 10 bases line up with TRBD2. CDR1 SGHDN and CDR2 FVKESK come from the germline V gene. The V segment lost 4 bases and the J segment 0 bases; nucleotides outside the gene matches: 16. This CDR3 has 20 amino acids. CDR3 coding DNA: TGTGCCAGCAGCCGCTGGGGGCTCACTAGCGGGGACCTCAGCACAGATACGCAGTATTTT. It is translated as CASSRWGLTSGDLSTDTQYF.

This clonotype occurred a few times. The chain recombines TRBV7-8 with TRBJ1-2; possible D gene TRBD1, 6 bases. The CDR3 length is 15 residues. The V gene's germline CDR1 is SGHVS and CDR2 FQNEAQ. V lost 5 bases, J lost 6 bases, and 19 bases lay in between. CDR3 bases: TGTGCCAGCAGCCCCGGGGGTTCAGGGGTGGATGGCTACACCTTC. Translation gives CASSPGGSGVDGYTF. Using reference TRBV7-8 and TRBJ1-2 for the parts outside the CDR3, the full variable domain is GAGVSQSPRYKVAKRGQDVALRCDPISGHVSLFWYQQALGQGPEFLTYFQNEAQLDKSGLPSDRFFAERPEGSVSTLKIQRTQQEDSAVYLCASSPGGSGVDGYTFGSGTRLTVV.

CDR3 protein: CATRTGINQPQHF. For the CDR3, the DNA is TGTGCCACGCGGACAGGGATTAATCAGCCCCAGCATTTT. The rearrangement links TRBV2 to TRBJ1-5; 8 bases match TRBD1. CDR3 length equals 13 residues. V trimming: 10 bases; J trimming: 4 bases; junction bases outside the gene matches: 6. From germline, CDR1 is SNHLY and CDR2 FYNNEI.

The chain links TRBV6-5 to TRBJ1-3, with 9 bases that match TRBD1. Germline trimming cut 6 bases from V and 4 bases from J; bases unmatched to any gene: 4. There are 14 residues in the CDR3. Germline V gene lookup returns CDR1 MNHEY and CDR2 SVGAGI. The CDR3 is CASRRQGDGNTIYF. In DNA, the CDR3 is TGTGCCAGCAGGAGACAGGGGGACGGAAACACCATATATTTT.

The sample holds a few counts of this clonotype. As DNA, the CDR3 is TGTGCCACCAGCAGAGACCCGACAGGCCTAACCTATGGCTACACCTTC. Its protein product is CATSRDPTGLTYGYTF. The V and J genes are TRBV15 and TRBJ1-2; a possible D gene is TRBD1 (6 bases). V was clipped by 0 bases and J by 4 bases, with 15 bases between them. CDR1 is LNHNV, CDR2 YYDKDF, per germline (reference sequence). The CDR3 extends over 16 amino acids.

This rearrangement joins TRBV4-1 to TRBJ1-4; D is possibly TRBD1 (5 bases). Germline CDR1 reads MGHRA; CDR2 reads YSYEKL. The length of the CDR3 is 16 residues. The V gene lost 1 base and the J gene lost 0 bases, with 9 bases spanning the gap. CDR3 residues: CASSQALGATNEKLFF. Written as DNA, the CDR3 is TGCGCCAGCAGCCAAGCTCTAGGGGCAACTAATGAAAAACTGTTTTTT.

The chain has TRBV5-1 and TRBJ1-2; 7 bases are shared with TRBD1. After removal of 4 bases from V and 2 bases from J, the junction contained 8 bases not matched to a gene. This CDR3 has 15 amino acids. Germline V gives CDR1 SGHRS, CDR2 YFSETQ. This CDR3 is CASSPTGELNYGYTF. CDR3 sequence (DNA): TGCGCCAGCAGCCCTACAGGGGAATTGAACTATGGCTACACCTTC.

This clonotype was detected only a few times. The J gene is TRBJ1-2, the V gene TRBV20-1, with D possibly matching TRBD1 (6 bases). Trimming stripped 8 bases from V and 4 bases from J, with 17 bases between. This CDR3 has 13 residues. Looked up from germline, CDR1 is DFQATT and CDR2 is SNEGSKA (reference sequence). CDR3 in DNA: TGCAGTACAAAGAGGGGGACGCGCTATGGCTACACCTTC. This codes for CSTKRGTRYGYTF.

The J gene is TRBJ1-2, the V gene TRBV2; D is uncertain. Germline CDR1 reads SNHLY; CDR2 reads FYNNEI. This CDR3 is built from 12 residues. Trimming shortened V by 2 bases and J by 12 bases, and 13 bases separated the two germline ends. This CDR3 reads CASSESVTGNTF. The CDR3 DNA is TGTGCCAGCAGTGAATCAGTCACTGGAAACACCTTC.

The chain couples TRBV27 to TRBJ2-2, with 7 bases matching TRBD2. The CDR3 runs 14 residues. The germline V gene encodes CDR1 MNHEY and CDR2 SMNVEV (reference sequence). J gave up 4 bases and V 9 bases, and 8 bases lay outside the gene matches. The CDR3 protein is CASTLWEGTGELFF. The CDR3 DNA reads TGTGCCAGTACCCTTTGGGAGGGCACCGGGGAGCTGTTTTTT.

This chain joins TRBV5-1 and TRBJ1-2; no firm D call. Trimming cost V 0 bases and J 6 bases, with 15 bases left between them. The germline CDR1 and CDR2 sequences are SGHRS and YFSETQ. The CDR3 extends over 15 amino acids. CDR3 DNA sequence: TGCGCCAGCAGCTTGGGGGTCCTCCAGGATGATGGCTACACCTTC. Translating gives CASSLGVLQDDGYTF.

The chain has TRBV28 and TRBJ1-6, with D perhaps TRBD1 (6 bases). Germline loops: CDR1 MDHEN, CDR2 SYDVKM. The ends were cut back, 6 bases at V and 7 bases at J, with 19 bases in the middle. The CDR3 sequence is 16 residues long. The CDR3 bases are TGTGCCAGCAGCCTGCGAAAGGACAGAATCAATTCACCCCTCCACTTT. Translating gives CASSLRKDRINSPLHF.